The 5 T cell receptor beta chains presented below share a single source sample, sequenced in a study of T cell responses to AZD1222 COVID-19 vaccine. Repertoires were generated with immunoSEQ multiplex PCR, while TCRdb's copy carries only in-frame clones and drops some. The sample consists of around 65,000 clones, approximately 82% of them appearing once. This sample comprised peripheral blood, obtained 28 days after the second AZD1222 dose. These receptors came from an adult who received the AZD1222 COVID-19 vaccine.

The J gene is TRBJ2-6, the V gene TRBV9; weak D call: TRBD2 (5 bases). This CDR3 comprises 19 residues. The germline gives CDR1 SGDLS, CDR2 YYNGEE. Between the trimmed V and J ends, which lost 0 bases and 4 bases, there was a span of 20 bases. Here the CDR3 DNA reads TGTGCCAGCAGCGTAGCTACCGGGGTTTCCATTGTGGGGGCCAACGTCCTGACTTTC. It is translated as CASSVATGVSIVGANVLTF.

The chain joins TRBV5-4 to TRBJ2-3; D not resolved. V was pared by 3 bases and J by 0 bases, with 2 bases between. Germline V gene data show CDR1 as SGHNT and CDR2 as YYREEE (reference sequence). The CDR3 runs to 12 residues. This chain's CDR3 is CASSYSTDTQYF. The CDR3 region has the DNA TGTGCCAGCAGCTACAGCACAGATACGCAGTATTTT.

This clone was recorded a few times. V usage is TRBV6-5 and J usage is TRBJ2-7, with 7 bases fitting TRBD1. The V gene's germline CDR1 is MNHEY and CDR2 SVGAGI. The CDR3 spans 12 residues. Unmatched junction bases numbered 3, after V lost 8 bases and J lost 2 bases. The CDR3 region has the DNA TGTGCCAGCGGGGACAGACCCTACGAGCAGTACTTC. It yields the protein CASGDRPYEQYF.

V usage is TRBV6-5 and J usage is TRBJ1-2; 8 positions agree with TRBD1. The CDR3 consists of 12 residues. V lost 6 bases, J lost 7 bases, and 4 bases stayed unmatched. CDR1 is MNHEY, CDR2 SVGAGI, per germline. The CDR3 region is CASSPDRAGYTF. CDR3 in DNA: TGTGCCAGCAGCCCGGACAGGGCTGGCTACACCTTC.

As concerns this clone: The sample contains more than one DNA sequence encoding this CDR3. The V gene is TRBV11-3, the J gene TRBJ2-1, with 7 bases matching TRBD1. There are 15 residues in the CDR3. Germline-derived CDR1 and CDR2 are SGHNT and YENEEA. V was pared by 1 base and J by 4 bases, with 4 bases of the junction left unmatched. CDR3 amino acids: CASSLGGTDYNEQFF. CDR3 coding DNA: TGTGCCAGCAGCTTAGGGGGGACAGATTACAATGAGCAGTTCTTC.